The clone carrying this TCR beta chain occurred once. Its antigen is currently unknown. About 100,000 TCR templates underwent assay in each sample. TCRdb's table, derived via immunoSEQ multiplex PCR, lists solely in-frame clones and lacks some. This sample has approximately 100,000 clones, with around 92% found just once. The sample belongs to a study of siplizumab effects on memory and regulatory T cells. Overall study results and limits: Poor capture below about 10^-5 frequency left most alloreactive clones unmapped to unstimulated subsets. The study found naive T cells seemingly more diverse than memory cells and seemingly major alloresponse contributors. Relative to controls at approximately 25%, mappable alloreactive CD4+ clones exhibited a mean Treg-derived proportion of more than 60% with siplizumab.

Germline CDR1 and CDR2: SGHRS and YFSETQ. This CDR3 has 14 residues. The V segment lost 0 bases and the J segment 4 bases; nucleotides outside the gene matches: 4. The clonotype was recovered from a human donor in good health. Sequencing was carried out using Tregs sorted from blood. The chain uses TRBV5-1 and TRBJ2-7; 7 nucleotides agree with TRBD2. The CDR3 DNA follows: TGCGCCAGCAGCTTGGAAGCGGGGTATTACGAGCAGTACTTC. It specifies CASSLEAGYYEQYF.